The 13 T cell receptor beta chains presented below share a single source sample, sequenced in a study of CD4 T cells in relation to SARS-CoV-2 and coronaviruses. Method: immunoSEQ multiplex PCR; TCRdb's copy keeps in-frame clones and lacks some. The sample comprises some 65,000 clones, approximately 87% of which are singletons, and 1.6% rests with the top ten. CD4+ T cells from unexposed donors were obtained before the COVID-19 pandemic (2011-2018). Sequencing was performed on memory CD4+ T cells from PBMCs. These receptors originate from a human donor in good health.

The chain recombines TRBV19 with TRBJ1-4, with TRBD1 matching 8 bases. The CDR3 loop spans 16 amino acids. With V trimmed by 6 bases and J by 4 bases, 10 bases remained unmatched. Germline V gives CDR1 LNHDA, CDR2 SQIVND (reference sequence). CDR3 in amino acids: CASSPRGTGGNEKLFF. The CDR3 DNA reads TGTGCCAGTAGCCCTAGAGGGACAGGCGGTAATGAAAAACTGTTTTTT.

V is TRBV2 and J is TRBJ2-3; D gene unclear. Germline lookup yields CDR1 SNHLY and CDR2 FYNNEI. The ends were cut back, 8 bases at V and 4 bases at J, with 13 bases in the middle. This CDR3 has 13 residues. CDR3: CASGENQADTQYF. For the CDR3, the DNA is TGTGCCAGCGGGGAAAATCAAGCAGATACGCAGTATTTT.

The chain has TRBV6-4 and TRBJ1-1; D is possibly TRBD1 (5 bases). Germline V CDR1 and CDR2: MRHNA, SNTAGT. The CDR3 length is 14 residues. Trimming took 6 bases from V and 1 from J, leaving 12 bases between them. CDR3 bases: TGTGCCAGCAGGATGGACGGGACGAACACTGAAGCTTTCTTT. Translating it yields CASRMDGTNTEAFF.

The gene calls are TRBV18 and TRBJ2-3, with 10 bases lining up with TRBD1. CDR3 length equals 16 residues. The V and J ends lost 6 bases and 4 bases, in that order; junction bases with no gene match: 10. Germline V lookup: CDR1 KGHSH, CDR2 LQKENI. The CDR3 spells CASSPPLGQGSDTQYF. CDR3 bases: TGTGCCAGCTCGCCGCCGTTGGGACAGGGGTCAGATACGCAGTATTTT.

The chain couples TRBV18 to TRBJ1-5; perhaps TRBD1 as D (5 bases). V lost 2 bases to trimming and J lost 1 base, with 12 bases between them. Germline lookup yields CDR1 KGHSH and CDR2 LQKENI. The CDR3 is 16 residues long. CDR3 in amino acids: CASSPGGGDSNQPQHF. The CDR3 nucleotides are TGTGCCAGCTCACCAGGTGGGGGGGACAGCAATCAGCCCCAGCATTTT.

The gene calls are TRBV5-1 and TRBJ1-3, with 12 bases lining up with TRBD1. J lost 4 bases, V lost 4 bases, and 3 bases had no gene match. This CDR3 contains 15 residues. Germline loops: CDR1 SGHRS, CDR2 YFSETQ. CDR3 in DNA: TGCGCCAGCAGCCCGGGACAGGGGGCCGGAAACACCATATATTTT. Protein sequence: CASSPGQGAGNTIYF.

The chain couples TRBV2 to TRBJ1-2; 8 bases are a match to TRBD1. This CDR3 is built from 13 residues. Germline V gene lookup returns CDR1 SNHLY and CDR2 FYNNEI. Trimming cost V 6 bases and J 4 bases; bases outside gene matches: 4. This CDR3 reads CASRSDRVYGYTF. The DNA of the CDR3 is TGTGCCAGCAGATCGGACAGGGTCTATGGCTACACCTTC.

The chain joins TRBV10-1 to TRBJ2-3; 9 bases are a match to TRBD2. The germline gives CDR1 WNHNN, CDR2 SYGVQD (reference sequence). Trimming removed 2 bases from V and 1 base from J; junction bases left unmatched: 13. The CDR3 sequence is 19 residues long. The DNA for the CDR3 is TGCGCCAGCAGTGAGAGCCCAAGCGGGGGGCCACGTTGCACAGATACGCAGTATTTT. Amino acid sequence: CASSESPSGGPRCTDTQYF.

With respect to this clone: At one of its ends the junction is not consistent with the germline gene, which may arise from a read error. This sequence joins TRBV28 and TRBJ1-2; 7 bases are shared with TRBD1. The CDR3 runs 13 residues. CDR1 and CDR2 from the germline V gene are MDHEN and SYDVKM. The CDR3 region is CASTLSTGHGYTF. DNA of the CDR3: TGTGCCAGCACTTTATCGACAGGGCATGGCTACACCTTC.

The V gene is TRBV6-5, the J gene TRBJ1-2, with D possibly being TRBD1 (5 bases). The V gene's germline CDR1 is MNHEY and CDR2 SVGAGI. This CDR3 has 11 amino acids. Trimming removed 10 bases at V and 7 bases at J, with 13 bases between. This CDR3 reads CATLLGVGYTF. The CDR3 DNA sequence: TGTGCCACCCTTCTGGGGGTTGGCTACACCTTC.

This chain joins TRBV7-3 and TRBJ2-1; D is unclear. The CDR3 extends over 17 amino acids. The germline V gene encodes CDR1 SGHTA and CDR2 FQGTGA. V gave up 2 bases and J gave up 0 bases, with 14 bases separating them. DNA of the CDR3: TGTGCCAGCAGCTTACTTAGGGTCTGGAGCTCCTACAATGAGCAGTTCTTC. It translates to CASSLLRVWSSYNEQFF.

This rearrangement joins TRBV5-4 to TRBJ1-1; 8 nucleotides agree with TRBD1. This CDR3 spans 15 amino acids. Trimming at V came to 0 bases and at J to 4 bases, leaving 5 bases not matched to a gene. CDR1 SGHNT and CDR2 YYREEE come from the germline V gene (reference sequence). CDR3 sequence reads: CASSLVQGGGTEAFF. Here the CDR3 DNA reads TGTGCCAGCAGCTTGGTACAGGGGGGGGGCACTGAAGCTTTCTTT.

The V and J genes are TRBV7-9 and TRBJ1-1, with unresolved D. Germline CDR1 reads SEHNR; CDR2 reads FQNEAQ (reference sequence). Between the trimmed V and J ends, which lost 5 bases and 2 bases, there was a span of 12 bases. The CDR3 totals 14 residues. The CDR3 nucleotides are TGTGCCAGCAGCCATCCTGTTACAAACACTGAAGCTTTCTTT. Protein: CASSHPVTNTEAFF.